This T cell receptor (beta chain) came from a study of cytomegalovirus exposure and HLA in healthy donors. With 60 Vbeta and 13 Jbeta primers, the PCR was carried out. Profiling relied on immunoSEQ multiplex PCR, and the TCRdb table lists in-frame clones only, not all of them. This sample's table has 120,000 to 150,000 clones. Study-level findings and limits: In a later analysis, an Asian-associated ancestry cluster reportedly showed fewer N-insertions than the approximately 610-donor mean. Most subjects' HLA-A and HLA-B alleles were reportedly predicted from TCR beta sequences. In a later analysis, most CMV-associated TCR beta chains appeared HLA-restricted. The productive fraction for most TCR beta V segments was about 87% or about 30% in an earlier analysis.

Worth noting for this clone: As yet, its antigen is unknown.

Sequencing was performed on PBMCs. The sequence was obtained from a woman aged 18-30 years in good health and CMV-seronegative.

CDR3 DNA: TGTGCCAGCAGCCCCCGGAGACAGGTGGTGTCAAACACTGAAGCTTTCTTT. Its translation: CASSPRRQVVSNTEAFF. The chain combines TRBV7-6 with TRBJ1-1; D is perhaps TRBD1 (6 bases). The CDR3 runs to 17 residues. The V end was cut by 5 bases, the J end by 2 bases, with 21 bases between. Germline CDR1 SGHVS, CDR2 FNYEAQ.